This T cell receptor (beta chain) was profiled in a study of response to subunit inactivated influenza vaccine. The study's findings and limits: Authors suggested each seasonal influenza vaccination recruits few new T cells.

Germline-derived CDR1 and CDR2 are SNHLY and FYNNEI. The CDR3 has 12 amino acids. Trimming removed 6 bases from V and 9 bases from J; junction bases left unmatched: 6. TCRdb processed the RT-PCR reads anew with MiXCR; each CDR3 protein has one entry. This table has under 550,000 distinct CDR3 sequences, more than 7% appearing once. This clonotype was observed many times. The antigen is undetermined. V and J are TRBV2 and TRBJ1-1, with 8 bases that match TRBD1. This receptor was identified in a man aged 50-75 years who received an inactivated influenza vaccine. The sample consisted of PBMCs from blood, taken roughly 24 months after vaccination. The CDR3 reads CASRTGQGQAFF. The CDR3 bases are TGTGCCAGCAGAACCGGACAGGGCCAAGCTTTCTTT.